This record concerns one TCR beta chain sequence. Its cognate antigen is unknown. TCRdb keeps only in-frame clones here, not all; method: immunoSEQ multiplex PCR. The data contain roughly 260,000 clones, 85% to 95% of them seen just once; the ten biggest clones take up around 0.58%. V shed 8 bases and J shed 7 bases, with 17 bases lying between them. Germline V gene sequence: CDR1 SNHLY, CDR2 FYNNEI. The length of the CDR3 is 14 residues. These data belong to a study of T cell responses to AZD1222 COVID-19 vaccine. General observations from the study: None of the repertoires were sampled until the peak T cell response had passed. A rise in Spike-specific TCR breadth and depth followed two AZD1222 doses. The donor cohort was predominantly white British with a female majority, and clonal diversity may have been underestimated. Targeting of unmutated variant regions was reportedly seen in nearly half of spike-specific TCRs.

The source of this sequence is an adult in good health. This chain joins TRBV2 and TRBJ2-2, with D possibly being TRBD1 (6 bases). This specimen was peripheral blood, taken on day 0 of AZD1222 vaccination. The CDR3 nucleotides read TGTGCCAGCCAGACAGGTGCCCAGATCGGGGAGCTGTTTTTT. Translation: CASQTGAQIGELFF.